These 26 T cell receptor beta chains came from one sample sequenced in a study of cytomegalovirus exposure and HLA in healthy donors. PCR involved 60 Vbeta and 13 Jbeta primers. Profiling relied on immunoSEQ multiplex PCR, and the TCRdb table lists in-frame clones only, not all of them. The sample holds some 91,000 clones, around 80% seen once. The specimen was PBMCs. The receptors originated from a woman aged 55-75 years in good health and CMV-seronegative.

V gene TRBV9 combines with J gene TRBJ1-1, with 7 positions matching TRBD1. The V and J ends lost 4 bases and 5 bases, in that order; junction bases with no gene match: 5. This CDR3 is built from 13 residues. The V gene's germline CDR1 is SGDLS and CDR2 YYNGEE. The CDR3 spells CASSISGGTEAFF. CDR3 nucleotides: TGTGCCAGCAGCATTTCAGGGGGAACTGAAGCTTTCTTT.

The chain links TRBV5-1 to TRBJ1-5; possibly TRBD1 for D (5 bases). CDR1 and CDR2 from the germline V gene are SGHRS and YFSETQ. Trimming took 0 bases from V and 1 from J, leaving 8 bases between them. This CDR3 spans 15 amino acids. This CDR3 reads CASSLEAGSNQPQHF. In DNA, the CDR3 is TGCGCCAGCAGCTTGGAGGCAGGGAGCAATCAGCCCCAGCATTTT.

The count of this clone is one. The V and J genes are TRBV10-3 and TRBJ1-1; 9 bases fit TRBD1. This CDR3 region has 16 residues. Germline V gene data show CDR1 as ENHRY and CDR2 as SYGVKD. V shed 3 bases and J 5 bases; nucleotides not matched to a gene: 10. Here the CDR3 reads CAISDGSRTGVTEAFF. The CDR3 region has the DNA TGTGCCATCAGTGACGGTTCAAGGACAGGGGTGACTGAAGCTTTCTTT.

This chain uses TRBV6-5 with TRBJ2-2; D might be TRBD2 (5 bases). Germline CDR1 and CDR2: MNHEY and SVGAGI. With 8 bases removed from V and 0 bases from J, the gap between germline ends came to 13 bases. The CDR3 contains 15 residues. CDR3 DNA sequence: TGTGCCAGCTTCCCTTTTAGCGCGAACACCGGGGAGCTGTTTTTT. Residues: CASFPFSANTGELFF.

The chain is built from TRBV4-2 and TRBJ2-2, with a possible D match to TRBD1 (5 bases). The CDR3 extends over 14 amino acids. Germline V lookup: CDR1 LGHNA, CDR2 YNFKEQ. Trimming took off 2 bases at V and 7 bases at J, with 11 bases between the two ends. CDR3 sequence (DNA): TGTGCCAGCAGCCAAAGGGGTGGTGACGGGGAGCTGTTTTTT. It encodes CASSQRGGDGELFF.

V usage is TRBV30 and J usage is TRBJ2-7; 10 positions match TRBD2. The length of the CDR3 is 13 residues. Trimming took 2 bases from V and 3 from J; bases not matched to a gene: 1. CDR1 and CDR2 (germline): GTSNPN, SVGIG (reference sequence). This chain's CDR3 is CAWSRTSGYEQYF. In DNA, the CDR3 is TGTGCCTGGAGTCGGACTAGCGGCTACGAGCAGTACTTC.

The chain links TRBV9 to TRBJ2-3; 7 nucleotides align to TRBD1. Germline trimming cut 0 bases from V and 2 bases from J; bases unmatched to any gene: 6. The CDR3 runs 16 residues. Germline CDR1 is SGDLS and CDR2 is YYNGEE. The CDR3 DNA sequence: TGTGCCAGCAGCGTAGGTAGACAGGGCCCCACAGATACGCAGTATTTT. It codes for CASSVGRQGPTDTQYF.

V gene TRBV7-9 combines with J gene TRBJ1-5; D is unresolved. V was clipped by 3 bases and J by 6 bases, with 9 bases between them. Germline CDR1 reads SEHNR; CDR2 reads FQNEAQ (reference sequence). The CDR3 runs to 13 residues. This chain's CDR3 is CASSLNPGQPQHF. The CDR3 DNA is TGTGCCAGCAGCTTGAACCCCGGTCAGCCCCAGCATTTT.

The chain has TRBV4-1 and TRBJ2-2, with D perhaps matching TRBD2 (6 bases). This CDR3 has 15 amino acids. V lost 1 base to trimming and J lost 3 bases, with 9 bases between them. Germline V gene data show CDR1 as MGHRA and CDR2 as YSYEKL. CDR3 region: CASSQAGVDTGELFF. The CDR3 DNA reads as TGCGCCAGCAGCCAAGCGGGAGTGGACACCGGGGAGCTGTTTTTT.

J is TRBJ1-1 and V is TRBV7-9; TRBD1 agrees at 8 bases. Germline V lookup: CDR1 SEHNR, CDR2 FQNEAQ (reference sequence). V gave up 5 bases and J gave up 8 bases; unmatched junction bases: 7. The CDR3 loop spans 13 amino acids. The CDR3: CASSQGQEREAFF. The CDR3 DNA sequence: TGTGCCAGCAGCCAGGGACAGGAGAGGGAAGCTTTCTTT.

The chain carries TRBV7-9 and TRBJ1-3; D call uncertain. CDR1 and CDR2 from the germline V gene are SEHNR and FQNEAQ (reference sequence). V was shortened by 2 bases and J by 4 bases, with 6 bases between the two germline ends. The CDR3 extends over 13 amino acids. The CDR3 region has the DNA TGTGCCAGCAGCTTATTAACAGGAAACACCATATATTTT. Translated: CASSLLTGNTIYF.

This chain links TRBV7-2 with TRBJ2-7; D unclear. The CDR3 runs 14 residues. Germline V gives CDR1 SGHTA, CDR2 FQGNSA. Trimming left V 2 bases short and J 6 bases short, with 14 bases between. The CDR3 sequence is CASSLSSSAVEQYF. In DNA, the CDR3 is TGTGCCAGCAGCTTAAGTTCTTCTGCGGTCGAGCAGTACTTC.

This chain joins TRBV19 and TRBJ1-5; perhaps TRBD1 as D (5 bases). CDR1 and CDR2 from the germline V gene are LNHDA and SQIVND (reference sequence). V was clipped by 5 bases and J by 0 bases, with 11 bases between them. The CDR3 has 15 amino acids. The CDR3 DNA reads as TGTGCCAGTAGTTTCGGACACAATAGCAATCAGCCCCAGCATTTT. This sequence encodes CASSFGHNSNQPQHF.

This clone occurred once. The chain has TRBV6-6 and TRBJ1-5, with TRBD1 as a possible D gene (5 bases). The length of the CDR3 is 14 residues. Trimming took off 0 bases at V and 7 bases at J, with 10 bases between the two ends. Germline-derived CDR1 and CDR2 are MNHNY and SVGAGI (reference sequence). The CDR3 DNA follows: TGTGCCAGCAGTTACTCGCCCAGGGAACAGCCCCAGCATTTT. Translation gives CASSYSPREQPQHF.

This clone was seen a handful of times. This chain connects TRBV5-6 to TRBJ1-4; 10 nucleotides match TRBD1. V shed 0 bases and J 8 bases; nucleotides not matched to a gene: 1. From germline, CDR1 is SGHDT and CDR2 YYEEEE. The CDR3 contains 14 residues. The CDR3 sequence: CASSLGTGGEKLFF. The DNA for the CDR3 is TGTGCCAGCAGCTTGGGGACAGGGGGGGAAAAACTGTTTTTT.

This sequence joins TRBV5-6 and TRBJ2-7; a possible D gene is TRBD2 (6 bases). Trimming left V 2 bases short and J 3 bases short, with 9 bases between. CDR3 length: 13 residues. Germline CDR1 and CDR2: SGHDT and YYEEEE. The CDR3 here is CASSFPGLYEQYF. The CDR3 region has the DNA TGTGCCAGCAGCTTTCCGGGACTCTACGAGCAGTACTTC.

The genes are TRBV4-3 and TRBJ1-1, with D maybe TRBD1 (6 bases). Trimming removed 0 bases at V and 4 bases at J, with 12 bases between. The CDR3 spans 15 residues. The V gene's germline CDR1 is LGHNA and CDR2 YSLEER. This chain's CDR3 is CASSQDRGGGTEAFF. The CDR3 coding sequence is TGCGCCAGCAGCCAAGACAGGGGCGGTGGCACTGAAGCTTTCTTT.

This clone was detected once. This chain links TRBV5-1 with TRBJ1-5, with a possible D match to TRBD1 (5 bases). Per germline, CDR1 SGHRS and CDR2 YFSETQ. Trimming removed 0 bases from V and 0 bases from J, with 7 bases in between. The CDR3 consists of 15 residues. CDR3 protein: CASSLEGNSNQPQHF. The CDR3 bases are TGCGCCAGCAGCTTGGAGGGGAATAGCAATCAGCCCCAGCATTTT.

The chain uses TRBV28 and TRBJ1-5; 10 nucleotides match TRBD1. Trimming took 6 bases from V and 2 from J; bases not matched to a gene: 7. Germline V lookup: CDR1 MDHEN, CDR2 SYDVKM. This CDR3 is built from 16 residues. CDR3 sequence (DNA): TGTGCCAGCAGGAGAGACAGGGGGCCGCGCAATCAGCCCCAGCATTTT. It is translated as CASRRDRGPRNQPQHF.

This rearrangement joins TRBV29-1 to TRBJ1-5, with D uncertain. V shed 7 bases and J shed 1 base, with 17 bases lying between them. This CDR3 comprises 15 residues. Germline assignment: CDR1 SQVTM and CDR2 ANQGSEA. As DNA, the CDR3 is TGCAGCGCCTCGACCGGGGTAGGGAGCAATCAGCCCCAGCATTTT. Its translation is CSASTGVGSNQPQHF.

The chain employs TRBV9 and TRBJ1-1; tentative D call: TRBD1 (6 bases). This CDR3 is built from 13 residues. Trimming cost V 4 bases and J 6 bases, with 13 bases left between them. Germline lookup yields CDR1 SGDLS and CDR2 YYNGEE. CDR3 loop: CASSSTGIAEAFF. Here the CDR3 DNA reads TGTGCCAGCAGCAGTACAGGGATCGCTGAAGCTTTCTTT.

CDR3 in amino acids: CASSLGQGASVGKLFF. The CDR3 nucleotides are TGCGCCAGCAGCCTGGGACAGGGGGCCTCTGTTGGAAAACTGTTTTTT. The chain has TRBV5-1 and TRBJ1-4; 12 bases fit TRBD1. The CDR3 has 16 amino acids. Germline lookup yields CDR1 SGHRS and CDR2 YFSETQ. V lost 4 bases to trimming and J lost 10 bases; unmatched junction nucleotides: 11.

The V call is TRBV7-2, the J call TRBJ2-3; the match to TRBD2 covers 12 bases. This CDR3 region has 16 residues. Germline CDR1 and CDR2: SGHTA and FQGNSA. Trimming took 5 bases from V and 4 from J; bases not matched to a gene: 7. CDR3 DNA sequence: TGTGCCAGCAGCCCGAGGACTAGCGGGGTTTCAGATACGCAGTATTTT. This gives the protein CASSPRTSGVSDTQYF.

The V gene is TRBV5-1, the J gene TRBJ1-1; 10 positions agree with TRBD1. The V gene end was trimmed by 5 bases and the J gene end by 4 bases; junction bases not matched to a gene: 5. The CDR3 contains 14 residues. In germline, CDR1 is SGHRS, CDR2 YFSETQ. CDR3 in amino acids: CASSSRQGATEAFF. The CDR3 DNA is TGCGCCAGCAGTTCAAGACAGGGGGCCACTGAAGCTTTCTTT.

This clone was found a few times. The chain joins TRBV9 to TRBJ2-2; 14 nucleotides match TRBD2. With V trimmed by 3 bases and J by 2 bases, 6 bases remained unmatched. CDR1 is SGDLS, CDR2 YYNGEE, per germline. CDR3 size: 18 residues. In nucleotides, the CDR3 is TGTGCCAGCAGCGCGGAGACTAGCGGGGGGGTAAACACCGGGGAGCTGTTTTTT. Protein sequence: CASSAETSGGVNTGELFF.

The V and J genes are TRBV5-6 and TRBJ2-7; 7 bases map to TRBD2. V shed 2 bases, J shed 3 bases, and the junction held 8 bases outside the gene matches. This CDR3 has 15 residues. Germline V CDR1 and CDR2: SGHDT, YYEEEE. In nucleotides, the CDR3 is TGTGCCAGCAGCTTCTCACTGACTAGCTTCTACGAGCAGTACTTC. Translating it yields CASSFSLTSFYEQYF.